This T cell receptor beta chain was sequenced for a study of T cell repertoires in cytomegalovirus infection. TCRdb reprocessed the reads via MiXCR and lists one record per CDR3 protein. The repertoire consists of approximately 910,000 distinct CDR3 sequences, with about 33% occurring once and the leading ten covering around an eighth. V dropped 10 bases and J dropped 2 bases, with 15 bases sitting between them. This CDR3 region has 14 residues. Germline V gene data show CDR1 as MNHEY and CDR2 as SMNVEV (reference sequence). In regard to this clonotype: What it binds is unknown.

The sequence was collected from a human donor in good health (CMV status not recorded). Some clones in this sample may be carry-over from other donors' samples. The sequenced sample was cultured CD8+ T cells from PBMCs, obtained from culture after CMV antigen stimulation. The chain couples TRBV27 to TRBJ2-4; D may be TRBD2 (6 bases). CDR3 in amino acids: CAIGGSGPKNIQYF. The CDR3 DNA is TGTGCCATTGGGGGGTCGGGGCCCAAAAACATTCAGTACTTC.